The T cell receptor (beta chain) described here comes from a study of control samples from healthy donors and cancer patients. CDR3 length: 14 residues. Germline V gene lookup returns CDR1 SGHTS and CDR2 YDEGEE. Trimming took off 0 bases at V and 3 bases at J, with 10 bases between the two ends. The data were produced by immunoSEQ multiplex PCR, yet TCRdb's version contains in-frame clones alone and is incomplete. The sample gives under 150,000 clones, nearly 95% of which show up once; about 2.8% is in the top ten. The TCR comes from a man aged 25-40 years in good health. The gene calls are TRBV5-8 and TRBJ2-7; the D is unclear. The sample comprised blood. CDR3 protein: CASSLGRGLYEQYF. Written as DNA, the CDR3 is TGTGCCAGCAGCTTGGGTAGAGGCCTCTACGAGCAGTACTTC.